The text below deals with one TCR beta chain. Its antigen is not known. Next came a second PCR, run for about 7 to 12 cycles, which used a sample-barcoded 5' primer along with a J-beta primer mix. MiXCR, run by TCRdb on the 5' RACE reads, gives a single entry per CDR3 protein. The data contain roughly 1,800,000 distinct CDR3 sequences, around 48% of them seen just once; the ten biggest clones take up over 2%. The CDR3 contains 15 residues. V was clipped by 5 bases and J by 2 bases, with 14 bases between them. Germline V gene sequence: CDR1 SEHNR, CDR2 FQNEAQ (reference sequence). These data belong to a study of blood T cells in healthy people across ages. Whole-study context: When template switching was applied, about one barcoded beta molecule was captured per two T cells.

The study, taken as a whole, reports: Conclusively comparing naive with antigen-experienced cells was impossible with unsorted PBMCs.

This clonotype was sampled from a woman in her thirties or forties in good health. The chain links TRBV7-9 to TRBJ2-3, with D possibly being TRBD2 (5 bases). Sequences were obtained from blood. CDR3 in DNA: TGTGCCAGCAGCCCATCGGGGATAGACACAGATACGCAGTATTTT. Encoded protein: CASSPSGIDTDTQYF.